Below, one T cell receptor beta chain is given with its context. Its antigen target is currently unknown. No much larger clonotype is one base removed from it; base qualities were not supplied. TCR CDR3 regions were amplified from genomic DNA by multiplex PCR using the deep immunoSEQ assay. For each cell subset, the extracted genomic DNA was distributed evenly across all wells of several immunoSEQ 96-well plates, and each plate served as one replicate. For sorted subsets, approximately 0.2 ug of genomic DNA, equivalent to roughly 30,000 T cell genomes, went into each replicate PCR. Purified libraries were quantified with a Qubit 3.0 fluorometer, sized on a Bioanalyzer 2100, and re-quantified with the KAPA Library Quantification kit. A separate single-read 150-cycle Illumina NextSeq 550 flow cell was used to sequence each immunoSEQ 96-well plate. Per the source publication's procedure: The immunoSEQ output contained only junctional sequences without quality scores, so filtering could not match that applied to full-length reads. To assign V/J genes and CDR3, sequences were annotated against IMGT germline references using PyIR, a Python wrapper for IgBLAST v1.9. Reads were removed for weak V/J assignments (E-value above 1e-6), missing CDR3, stop codons, out-of-frame junctions, or ambiguous translated residues. V3J clonotypes were defined as sequences sharing an identical inferred V gene, J gene, and CDR3 amino acid sequence. To compute the percentage overlap between repertoires, the number of shared unique clonotypes was divided by the size of the smaller repertoire. RTK rarefaction, the Chao1 estimator, and Recon v2.1 estimates of unobserved clonotypes were used to assess repertoire richness. Generation probabilities for all TCRbeta clonotypes obtained by the gDNA method from a handful of donors were computed using OLGA. Entries here come from immuneACCESS through TCRdb and include only in-frame sequences with V and J called. Some clones fail to appear in such tables; in the studies checked, an unresolved V gene covers under half of the shortfall, and the cause of the remainder is unknown. Clone size and V and J calls were adopted from that table, with D and trimming inferred from the DNA. The sample contains roughly 530,000 clones, 90% to 97% of them found a single time. Roughly 0.06% of the sample is in the top ten clones.

Donors were healthy HIV-negative adults with no recently reported acute infections or vaccinations. Only Caucasian adults living in Nashville, Tennessee, USA were represented among the donors. CD4+ T cells were enriched by magnetic negative selection; naive cells were then positively selected on CD45RA, and the negative fraction formed the memory subset. Blood was collected by leukapheresis, and PBMCs were isolated by Ficoll-Histopaque density gradient centrifugation and then cryopreserved in liquid nitrogen vapor phase. Analytical flow cytometry was used to check the purity and quantity of every magnetically sorted T cell population. From each sorted fraction, genomic DNA was isolated and quantified by UV absorbance on a Nanodrop 2000c. This entry comes from a study of shared clonotypes between healthy human individuals (dated by TCRdb to between 2020 and 2021). Background on the whole study: Three men and a couple of women, aged 18 to 49 years, made up the cohort. Per donor, three plates each were used for CD4 naive and CD4 memory, two for CD8 naive, and one for CD8 memory. Blood TCR repertoires of a handful of healthy adults were deeply sequenced to estimate repertoire size and the extent of clonotype sharing between individuals. Different laboratories and diverse techniques were used to prepare libraries and sequence TCR repertoires, to increase sequencing depth and limit assay-specific biases. Per donor, leukapheresis produced somewhere between about 0.8 and 9 billion PBMCs. Study-wide conclusions, independent of this receptor: Estimated clonotype richness was generally larger for naive than for memory subsets. Because the study included only a small number of donors, the genetic and exposure-history diversity represented was limited. Higher generation probabilities were observed for clonotypes shared by all four sorted-subset donors than for non-shared clonotypes. Only blood was sampled, and tissue TCR repertoires likely differ from those in blood. Rarefaction of sorted-subset datasets indicated incomplete sequencing despite the large sequencing depth. Sharing across several donors was observed for approximately 4.6% of naive CD4, about 4% of naive CD8, 2% to 2.5% of memory CD4, and roughly 0.4% of memory CD8 clonotypes. Pairwise subsampling led to the expectation that sequencing depth would affect the degree of clonotype sharing among donors.

Trimming accounts for 0 bases at V and 5 bases at J, while the number of junction bases matched to no gene is 6. CDR1 and CDR2, per the germline V gene, are SGHRS and YFSETQ. The CDR3 measures 16 amino acids from cysteine to phenylalanine. Only the CDR3 portion is preserved as DNA: 48 bases, with reading frame beginning at the first base. The TCR comes from a woman younger than 45 in good health. The sample taken for sequencing was naive CD4+ T cells sorted from blood. This specimen's cell subset or site label, interpreted: CD45RA+ positively selected. The V gene is TRBV5-1 and the J gene is TRBJ2-2, with 8 central nucleotides matching TRBD1. The CDR3 region: CASSLVSGGNTGELFF. The nucleotide sequence is TGCGCCAGCAGCTTGGTTTCAGGGGGCAATACCGGGGAGCTGTTTTTT.